The next 20 T cell receptor beta chains were all read from a single sample in a study of blood T cell repertoires in COVID-19. Libraries were prepared by immunoSEQ multiplex PCR; TCRdb keeps only in-frame clonotypes and omits some of them. This sample has approximately 71,000 clones; 85% to 90% occur once, and the top ten carry approximately 4.1%. Sequenced sample: peripheral blood. The receptors come from a middle-aged man with acute or convalescent COVID-19.

V usage is TRBV21-1 and J usage is TRBJ1-1. TRBV21-1 is flagged as a pseudogene. The CDR3 length is 13 residues. The CDR3 loop is CASSKDSGTEAFF. The CDR3 DNA is TGTGCCAGCAGCAAAGACTCGGGAACTGAAGCTTTCTTT.

The chain links TRBV27 to TRBJ2-7, with D possibly TRBD2 on 5 matching bases. Germline V gene lookup returns CDR1 MNHEY and CDR2 SMNVEV (reference sequence). Trimming left V 5 bases short and J 3 bases short, with 11 bases between. This CDR3 has 13 residues. CDR3: CASSLGLSYEQYF. As DNA, the CDR3 is TGTGCCAGCAGTCTTGGACTGAGCTACGAGCAGTACTTC.

The chain links TRBV6-5 to TRBJ1-3; a weak D match, TRBD1 (5 bases). V was cut by 3 bases and J by 4 bases, with 13 bases left in between. This CDR3 comprises 15 residues. From germline, CDR1 is MNHEY and CDR2 SVGAGI. CDR3 in amino acids: CASSYGASAGNTIYF. The CDR3 nucleotides read TGTGCCAGCAGTTATGGGGCTTCGGCCGGAAACACCATATATTTT.

This chain uses TRBV2 with TRBJ1-5; D call uncertain. CDR1 and CDR2 (germline): SNHLY, FYNNEI. Between the trimmed V and J ends, which lost 2 bases and 3 bases, there was a span of 11 bases. The CDR3 totals 15 residues. In DNA form, the CDR3 reads TGTGCCAGCAGTGAAACGGTACAGAACAATCAGCCCCAGCATTTT. The encoded protein is CASSETVQNNQPQHF.

The V call is TRBV24-1, the J call TRBJ2-2; D not certain. There are 12 residues in the CDR3. Trimming shortened V by 9 bases and J by 5 bases, and 9 bases separated the two germline ends. Germline-derived CDR1 and CDR2 are KGHDR and SFDVKD. CDR3 sequence reads: CATGSSTGELFF. Written as DNA, the CDR3 is TGTGCCACCGGCTCGTCTACCGGGGAGCTGTTTTTT.

This chain links TRBV5-4 with TRBJ1-6; tentatively, D is TRBD1 (6 bases). The germline V gene has CDR1 SGHNT and CDR2 YYREEE (reference sequence). V was trimmed by 0 bases and J by 8 bases, leaving 9 bases between them. This CDR3 spans 14 amino acids. CDR3 in DNA: TGTGCCAGCAGCTTGGACGGACAGTATTCACCCCTCCACTTT. Amino acids: CASSLDGQYSPLHF.

This chain joins TRBV28 and TRBJ1-1; D is uncertain. CDR1 is MDHEN and CDR2 is SYDVKM in the germline V gene. Trimming shortened V by 6 bases and J by 0 bases, and 5 bases separated the two germline ends. CDR3 length: 12 amino acids. The CDR3 loop reads CASRTLNTEAFF. DNA for the CDR3: TGTGCCAGCAGGACATTGAACACTGAAGCTTTCTTT.

The rearrangement links TRBV10-1 to TRBJ2-5; no clear D. This CDR3 comprises 13 residues. Germline CDR1 and CDR2: WNHNN and SYGVQD (reference sequence). Trimming removed 1 base from V and 4 bases from J, with 7 bases in between. In DNA form, the CDR3 reads TGCGCCAGCAGTGAGTACCTAGGAGAGACCCAGTACTTC. Its protein is CASSEYLGETQYF.

CDR3 in amino acids: CASRGQGVTYNEQFF. The CDR3 DNA sequence: TGCGCCAGCAGAGGGCAGGGGGTTACCTACAATGAGCAGTTCTTC. The chain is built from TRBV5-1 and TRBJ2-1, with TRBD1 matching 7 bases. The ends lost 5 bases at V and 2 bases at J; junction bases unmatched: 7. CDR1 is SGHRS, CDR2 YFSETQ, per germline. This CDR3 contains 15 residues.

The chain joins TRBV28 to TRBJ1-2, with D perhaps TRBD1 (5 bases). V lost 7 bases to trimming and J lost 4 bases, with 19 bases between them. There are 15 residues in the CDR3. CDR1 is MDHEN and CDR2 is SYDVKM in the germline V gene. The CDR3 DNA sequence: TGTGCCAGCAAGGGCTCGGGCAGGGAAGGCTATGGCTACACCTTC. The encoded protein is CASKGSGREGYGYTF.

The chain combines TRBV3-1 (or the pseudogene TRBV3-2) with TRBJ2-2, with 14 bases aligning to TRBD2. The V gene end was trimmed by 4 bases and the J gene end by 5 bases; junction bases not matched to a gene: 9. This CDR3 has 18 residues. CDR1 LGHDT and CDR2 YNNKEL come from the germline V gene (reference sequence). The CDR3 reads CASSLTGTSGSGTGELFF. The DNA of the CDR3 is TGTGCCAGCAGCCTCACCGGGACTAGCGGGAGCGGTACCGGGGAGCTGTTTTTT.

This chain connects TRBV9 to TRBJ2-5; D perhaps matches TRBD2 (5 bases). This CDR3 has 15 residues. Trimming removed 4 bases at V and 0 bases at J, with 13 bases between. Germline loops: CDR1 SGDLS, CDR2 YYNGEE. Written as DNA, the CDR3 is TGTGCCAGCAGCCCGGAGGAATATCACCAAGAGACCCAGTACTTC. This codes for CASSPEEYHQETQYF.

This chain links TRBV18 with TRBJ1-5, with D uncertain. Trimming pared 3 bases from V and 0 bases from J, leaving 12 bases between. CDR1 and CDR2 (germline): KGHSH, LQKENI. This CDR3 region has 16 residues. The CDR3, as DNA: TGTGCCAGCTCACCGGAGGCAGGTTATAGCAATCAGCCCCAGCATTTT. It specifies CASSPEAGYSNQPQHF.

The chain joins TRBV25-1 to TRBJ2-7, with 7 nucleotides matching TRBD1. The CDR3 is 15 amino acids. CDR1 MGHDK and CDR2 SYGVNS come from the germline V gene. The trim removed 3 bases at V and 5 bases at J, leaving 10 bases unmatched. The CDR3 DNA is TGTGCCAGCAGTGATCATAGAAACAGGGGCAACGAGCAGTACTTC. Its protein product is CASSDHRNRGNEQYF.

V usage is TRBV5-5 and J usage is TRBJ2-5; TRBD1 might be the D (6 bases). Trimming removed 4 bases from V and 3 bases from J, with 19 bases in between. CDR1 is SGHKS, CDR2 YYEKEE, per germline (reference sequence). This CDR3 has 16 amino acids. The CDR3 loop is CASSAAGTKREETQYF. CDR3 nucleotides: TGTGCCAGCAGCGCCGCCGGGACAAAAAGGGAAGAGACCCAGTACTTC.

This clone was found a few times. This chain links TRBV6-4 with TRBJ2-7; 7 bases align to TRBD1. V shed 6 bases and J 0 bases; nucleotides not matched to a gene: 8. Germline loops: CDR1 MRHNA, CDR2 SNTAGT. CDR3 length: 15 residues. CDR3 sequence (DNA): TGTGCCAGCAGGTCAGGGGGTCTTCCCTCCTACGAGCAGTACTTC. Translation: CASRSGGLPSYEQYF.

This clone was found once. This chain uses TRBV10-3 with TRBJ2-7; 7 nucleotides agree with TRBD1. V lost 6 bases and J lost 2; bases outside the gene matches: 4. Per germline, CDR1 ENHRY and CDR2 SYGVKD. CDR3 length: 13 amino acids. CDR3 loop: CAIRTTGAYEQYF. The DNA of the CDR3 is TGTGCCATCAGAACTACAGGGGCCTACGAGCAGTACTTC.

This chain joins TRBV28 and TRBJ1-4, with D maybe TRBD1 (6 bases). The CDR3 has 14 amino acids. Trimming left V 2 bases short and J 7 bases short, with 11 bases between. Germline loops: CDR1 MDHEN, CDR2 SYDVKM. The CDR3 nucleotides are TGTGCCAGCAGTTTACGTTGGACAGCTGAAAAACTGTTTTTT. Its translation: CASSLRWTAEKLFF.

The chain uses TRBV7-3 and TRBJ2-3; 8 nucleotides match TRBD2. The V segment lost 2 bases and the J segment 0 bases; nucleotides outside the gene matches: 4. From germline, CDR1 is SGHTA and CDR2 FQGTGA. This CDR3 contains 16 residues. This CDR3 reads CASSLGSGSSTDTQYF. The DNA of the CDR3 is TGTGCCAGCAGCTTAGGCAGCGGGAGTAGCACAGATACGCAGTATTTT.

This clone was detected once. This sequence joins TRBV7-9 and TRBJ2-1; the match to TRBD2 covers 13 bases. The CDR3 length is 17 residues. V was pared by 2 bases and J by 7 bases, with 8 bases of the junction left unmatched. The germline CDR1 and CDR2 sequences are SEHNR and FQNEAQ (reference sequence). The CDR3 region is CASSLSTSGGGRNEQFF. CDR3 sequence (DNA): TGTGCCAGCAGCTTATCTACTAGCGGGGGGGGAAGGAATGAGCAGTTCTTC.